Shown below are 31 T cell receptor beta chains from a single sample sequenced in a study of blood T cell repertoires in COVID-19. The table came from immunoSEQ multiplex PCR; TCRdb's copy has only in-frame clones and leaves some out. The sample has fewer than 300,000 clones, roughly 80% seen once. The material sequenced was PBMCs or T cells enriched from blood (not recorded which). These receptors all come from a man aged 35 to 55 who had been exposed to COVID-19.

There are a few counts of this clone. The chain employs TRBV5-6 and TRBJ2-3, with TRBD2 identical over 11 bases. This CDR3 is 16 amino acids long. Germline loops: CDR1 SGHDT, CDR2 YYEEEE. Trimming took 3 bases from V and 0 from J; bases not matched to a gene: 3. The CDR3, as DNA: TGTGCCAGCAGCTCTCGGACTAGCGGGAGCACAGATACGCAGTATTTT. Residues: CASSSRTSGSTDTQYF.

This clone has just a few counts. The rearrangement uses TRBV7-9 and TRBJ2-2; 10 positions match TRBD1. Losses at the gene ends were 4 bases for V and 4 bases for J; bases not matched to a gene: 3. Germline V lookup: CDR1 SEHNR, CDR2 FQNEAQ (reference sequence). CDR3 length: 15 amino acids. CDR3 DNA sequence: TGTGCCAGCAGCTCGGGACAGGGGAGCACCGGGGAGCTGTTTTTT. Its translation: CASSSGQGSTGELFF. The variable domain in full, completed from reference TRBV7-9 and TRBJ2-2, reads DTGVSQNPRHKITKRGQNVTFRCDPISEHNRLYWYRQTLGQGPEFLTYFQNEAQLEKSRLLSDRFSAERPKGSFSTLEIQRTEQGDSAMYLCASSSGQGSTGELFFGEGSRLTVL.

The chain combines TRBV19 with TRBJ1-2; D not certain. The CDR3 is 15 amino acids. The V and J ends lost 6 bases and 4 bases respectively, with 18 bases between them. Germline CDR1 is LNHDA and CDR2 is SQIVND (reference sequence). The CDR3 DNA is TGTGCCAGTAGCTCCCCGGGAAGGGTGATCTATGGCTACACCTTC. It specifies CASSSPGRVIYGYTF. The whole variable domain, filled in from reference TRBV19 and TRBJ1-2, reads DGGITQSPKYLFRKEGQNVTLSCEQNLNHDAMYWYRQDPGQGLRLIYYSQIVNDFQKGDIAEGYSVSREKKESFPLTVTSAQKNPTAFYLCASSSPGRVIYGYTFGSGTRLTVV.

This rearrangement joins TRBV7-9 to TRBJ2-5, with a possible D match to TRBD1 (6 bases). V lost 3 bases to trimming and J lost 1 base, with 15 bases between them. The CDR3 sequence is 16 residues long. CDR1 is SEHNR and CDR2 is FQNEAQ in the germline V gene (reference sequence). The CDR3: CASSFQDRLIQETQYF. CDR3 coding DNA: TGTGCCAGCAGCTTCCAGGACAGACTTATCCAAGAGACCCAGTACTTC.

CDR3 nucleotide sequence: TGTGCCAGCACTCTAGCTCGGTTAAGGGTGCCCTCATTCACAGATACGCAGTATTTT. It specifies CASTLARLRVPSFTDTQYF. The chain combines TRBV11-3 with TRBJ2-3, with D possibly being TRBD2 (5 bases). Germline V gene data show CDR1 as SGHNT and CDR2 as YENEEA. This CDR3 has 19 amino acids. Trimming pared 7 bases from V and 2 bases from J, leaving 28 bases between.

With regard to this clone: The same CDR3 arises from other DNA sequences in this sample as well. The rearrangement joins TRBV24-1 to TRBJ2-5, with D unresolved. The CDR3 loop spans 12 amino acids. V lost 2 bases and J lost 3, with 3 bases in between. Germline-derived CDR1 and CDR2 are KGHDR and SFDVKD. DNA for the CDR3: TGTGCCACCAGTGATTCCGAAGAGACCCAGTACTTC. This encodes CATSDSEETQYF.

V gene TRBV20-1 combines with J gene TRBJ2-5, with a tentative D call TRBD2 (6 bases). Germline V lookup: CDR1 DFQATT, CDR2 SNEGSKA (reference sequence). V lost 3 bases, J lost 4 bases, and 12 bases lay in between. The CDR3 is 13 amino acids. The CDR3 here is CSASRAGLETQYF. CDR3 bases: TGCAGTGCTAGTCGGGCGGGATTAGAGACCCAGTACTTC.

V gene TRBV4-1 combines with J gene TRBJ2-7, with D unresolved. CDR1 is MGHRA, CDR2 YSYEKL, per germline. This CDR3 is built from 15 residues. Trimming stripped 4 bases from V and 0 bases from J, with 13 bases between. The CDR3 sequence is CASSPLKYSSYEQYF. The CDR3 nucleotides are TGCGCCAGCAGCCCTCTAAAATACAGCTCCTACGAGCAGTACTTC.

CDR3 coding DNA: TGTGCCAGCAGCTTGGGAGGGGGCGGCACCGGGGAGCTGTTTTTT. Its protein is CASSLGGGGTGELFF. V is TRBV5-5 and J is TRBJ2-2; TRBD1 matches 7 bases. This CDR3 spans 15 amino acids. Trimming cost V 0 bases and J 4 bases; bases outside gene matches: 3. Germline V gene lookup returns CDR1 SGHKS and CDR2 YYEKEE (reference sequence).

V usage is TRBV6-5 and J usage is TRBJ1-2; TRBD1 matches at 7 bases. After removal of 5 bases from V and 7 bases from J, the junction contained 10 bases not matched to a gene. The CDR3 sequence is 14 residues long. Germline assignment: CDR1 MNHEY and CDR2 SVGAGI. The CDR3: CASSNKPGQSGYTF. In nucleotides, the CDR3 is TGTGCCAGCAGTAACAAACCGGGACAGAGTGGCTACACCTTC.

This CDR3 is CASSNLTGAGYTF. The CDR3 DNA is TGTGCCAGCAGCAACTTGACAGGGGCGGGCTACACCTTC. The chain employs TRBV11-2 and TRBJ1-2; 8 nucleotides match TRBD1. From germline, CDR1 is SGHAT and CDR2 FQNNGV. The CDR3 loop spans 13 amino acids. The junction had 7 bases not matched to a gene; V was cut back by 5 bases and J by 8 bases.

The table lists this clone with a count of one. This sequence joins TRBV7-8 and TRBJ2-3; the match to TRBD2 covers 8 bases. This CDR3 spans 17 amino acids. CDR1 SGHVS and CDR2 FQNEAQ come from the germline V gene. V was clipped by 5 bases and J by 5 bases; unmatched bases: 15. The CDR3 is CASSGISGMMVGDTQYF. Written as DNA, the CDR3 is TGTGCCAGCAGCGGGATTAGCGGGATGATGGTAGGAGATACGCAGTATTTT.

The V gene is TRBV11-2, the J gene TRBJ2-2, with D perhaps matching TRBD1 (5 bases). From germline, CDR1 is SGHAT and CDR2 FQNNGV. The CDR3 sequence is 17 residues long. The V and J ends lost 0 bases and 3 bases respectively, with 14 bases between them. CDR3 in DNA: TGTGCCAGCAGCTTAGATATGTGGGTAGGGGACACCGGGGAGCTGTTTTTT. Translation: CASSLDMWVGDTGELFF.

The gene calls are TRBV11-3 and TRBJ1-1; tentative D call: TRBD1 (5 bases). The CDR3 has 13 residues. The germline V gene encodes CDR1 SGHNT and CDR2 YENEEA. The germline V and J ends were trimmed by 5 bases and 5 bases, with 12 bases remaining between them. CDR3 DNA sequence: TGTGCCAGCAGCCCGCCAGGGAATACTGAAGCTTTCTTT. It specifies CASSPPGNTEAFF. The variable domain in full, completed from reference TRBV11-3 and TRBJ1-1, reads EAGVVQSPRYKIIEKKQPVAFWCNPISGHNTLYWYLQNLGQGPELLIRYENEEAVDDSQLPKDRFSAERLKGVDSTLKIQPAELGDSAVYLCASSPPGNTEAFFGQGTRLTVV.

The chain is built from TRBV27 and TRBJ1-2; no clear D. Trimming shortened V by 7 bases and J by 2 bases, and 11 bases separated the two germline ends. This CDR3 region has 13 residues. The germline gives CDR1 MNHEY, CDR2 SMNVEV (reference sequence). The CDR3 loop is CASKFDGNYGYTF. CDR3 bases: TGTGCCAGCAAATTCGACGGGAACTATGGCTACACCTTC.

The chain has TRBV5-1 and TRBJ2-2, with 9 positions matching TRBD2. V shed 6 bases and J 1 base; nucleotides not matched to a gene: 7. Germline assignment: CDR1 SGHRS and CDR2 YFSETQ. CDR3 size: 16 residues. The CDR3 protein is CASKSAGGMNTGELFF. The DNA for the CDR3 is TGCGCCAGCAAGTCGGCGGGAGGGATGAACACCGGGGAGCTGTTTTTT.

This chain links TRBV30 with TRBJ2-1; possible D gene TRBD1, 6 bases. The V gene lost 3 bases and the J gene lost 5 bases, with 11 bases spanning the gap. Per germline, CDR1 GTSNPN and CDR2 SVGIG (reference sequence). The CDR3 is 13 amino acids. As DNA, the CDR3 is TGTGCCTGGAGCAGGGGCGAACACAATGAGCAGTTCTTC. Translation: CAWSRGEHNEQFF.

The chain has TRBV18 and TRBJ1-4, with a weak D call TRBD1 (5 bases). V was clipped by 4 bases and J by 2 bases, with 11 bases between them. The CDR3 sequence is 15 residues long. Germline-derived CDR1 and CDR2 are KGHSH and LQKENI. The CDR3 loop reads CASSLRQTTNEKLFF. The CDR3 bases are TGTGCCAGCTCACTGAGACAGACGACTAATGAAAAACTGTTTTTT.

The chain joins TRBV4-2 to TRBJ1-5; TRBD1 is a possible D gene (6 bases). CDR1 is LGHNA and CDR2 is YNFKEQ in the germline V gene. The CDR3 has 14 residues. V was trimmed by 1 base and J by 5 bases, leaving 9 bases between them. CDR3 residues: CASSQGAGDQPQHF. As DNA, the CDR3 is TGTGCCAGCAGCCAAGGGGCAGGGGATCAGCCCCAGCATTTT.

The chain employs TRBV15 and TRBJ2-7; 9 bases map to TRBD2. V gave up 4 bases and J gave up 3 bases; unmatched junction bases: 4. The germline V gene encodes CDR1 LNHNV and CDR2 YYDKDF (reference sequence). The CDR3 extends over 14 amino acids. The CDR3 DNA follows: TGTGCCACCAGCATGACTAGCGGAGGCTACGAGCAGTACTTC. Residues: CATSMTSGGYEQYF.

The rearrangement links TRBV25-1 to TRBJ1-6; possibly TRBD1 for D (5 bases). Between the trimmed V and J ends, which lost 1 base and 7 bases, there was a span of 8 bases. This CDR3 is 14 amino acids long. Germline CDR1 reads MGHDK; CDR2 reads SYGVNS. CDR3 coding DNA: TGTGCCAGCAGTGAATGGGGCAACAATTCACCCCTCCACTTT. Its protein product is CASSEWGNNSPLHF.

The V gene is TRBV5-1, the J gene TRBJ2-3; no firm D call. The CDR3 runs 15 residues. V lost 0 bases and J lost 4, with 12 bases in between. The germline V gene has CDR1 SGHRS and CDR2 YFSETQ. The CDR3 here is CASSLDPGSADTQYF. The CDR3 coding sequence is TGCGCCAGCAGCTTGGATCCAGGTTCTGCAGATACGCAGTATTTT.

The J gene is TRBJ1-5, the V gene TRBV21-1; the table's D call TRBD1 went unverified against the DNA. TRBV21-1 counts as a pseudogene. The CDR3 sequence is 15 residues long. This CDR3 reads CASSKFRDRGQPQHF. CDR3 nucleotides: TGTGCCAGCAGCAAATTTCGAGACAGGGGTCAGCCCCAGCATTTT.

With regard to this clone: The identical CDR3 is also encoded by other nucleotide sequences in the sample. The chain carries TRBV2 and TRBJ2-7, with a weak D call TRBD2 (7 bases). This CDR3 has 12 amino acids. Trimming shortened V by 6 bases and J by 4 bases, and 10 bases separated the two germline ends. The germline CDR1 and CDR2 sequences are SNHLY and FYNNEI. The CDR3 DNA reads TGTGCCAGCAGACAGGGAGGGTACGAGCAGTACTTC. Amino acid sequence: CASRQGGYEQYF.

This clone was found once. The chain is built from TRBV7-9 and TRBJ1-1, with unresolved D. From germline, CDR1 is SEHNR and CDR2 FQNEAQ (reference sequence). The CDR3 runs to 13 residues. The germline V and J ends were trimmed by 8 bases and 6 bases, with 16 bases remaining between them. The CDR3 sequence is CASGNTDSSEAFF. DNA of the CDR3: TGTGCCAGCGGAAACACAGATTCTTCTGAAGCTTTCTTT.

V and J are TRBV5-5 and TRBJ1-2, with 10 bases aligning to TRBD1. This CDR3 has 14 amino acids. V dropped 4 bases and J dropped 3; count of bases not matched to a gene: 3. Looked up from germline, CDR1 is SGHKS and CDR2 is YYEKEE (reference sequence). The CDR3: CASSKGQGYYGYTF. The CDR3 DNA follows: TGTGCCAGCAGCAAGGGACAGGGGTACTATGGCTACACCTTC. Looking up the rest from reference TRBV5-5 and TRBJ1-2 gives the full variable domain: DAGVTQSPTHLIKTRGQQVTLRCSPISGHKSVSWYQQVLGQGPQFIFQYYEKEERGRGNFPDRFSARQFPNYSSELNVNALLLGDSALYLCASSKGQGYYGYTFGSGTRLTVV.

The chain carries TRBV10-2 and TRBJ1-2; 10 bases line up with TRBD1. V lost 3 bases, J lost 6 bases, and 7 bases stayed unmatched. Germline CDR1 reads WSHSY; CDR2 reads SAAADI. The CDR3 runs 15 residues. The CDR3 here is CASSESTGGGDGYTF. CDR3 coding DNA: TGCGCCAGCAGTGAATCGACAGGGGGCGGGGATGGCTACACCTTC.

The chain carries TRBV10-3 and TRBJ1-1; perhaps TRBD1 as D (6 bases). The CDR3 totals 13 residues. Trimming left V 7 bases short and J 3 bases short, with 12 bases between. Germline V CDR1 and CDR2: ENHRY, SYGVKD. CDR3 region: CAIKTGKDTEAFF. The CDR3 DNA sequence: TGTGCCATCAAAACAGGGAAGGACACTGAAGCTTTCTTT.

The CDR3 DNA reads as TGTGCCAGCAGCCAAAGGCCTCAGGGTCAAGGAGAAAAACTGTTTTTT. As protein: CASSQRPQGQGEKLFF. The rearrangement links TRBV7-2 to TRBJ1-4; perhaps TRBD1 as D (5 bases). V lost 5 bases to trimming and J lost 8 bases, with 21 bases between them. Germline lookup yields CDR1 SGHTA and CDR2 FQGNSA. The CDR3 totals 16 residues. The complete variable domain, with remaining parts taken from reference TRBV7-2 and TRBJ1-4, reads GAGVSQSPSNKVTEKGKDVELRCDPISGHTALYWYRQSLGQGLEFLIYFQGNSAPDKSGLPSDRFSAERTGGSVSTLTIQRTQQEDSAVYLCASSQRPQGQGEKLFFGSGTQLSVL.

V gene TRBV18 combines with J gene TRBJ2-1, with TRBD2 matching 8 bases. The CDR3 runs to 13 residues. J was trimmed by 5 bases and V by 4 bases; bases with no gene match: 1. CDR1 is KGHSH, CDR2 LQKENI, per germline. This CDR3 reads CASSLSGDNEQFF. CDR3 DNA sequence: TGTGCCAGCTCACTTAGCGGGGACAATGAGCAGTTCTTC.

The chain links TRBV5-1 to TRBJ2-3; D not certain. Germline lookup yields CDR1 SGHRS and CDR2 YFSETQ. V lost 4 bases and J lost 6, with 24 bases in between. This CDR3 is built from 17 residues. CDR3 protein: CASSGYNTGRFVDTQYF. The CDR3 DNA follows: TGCGCCAGCAGCGGATATAATACGGGTCGATTTGTGGATACGCAGTATTTT.